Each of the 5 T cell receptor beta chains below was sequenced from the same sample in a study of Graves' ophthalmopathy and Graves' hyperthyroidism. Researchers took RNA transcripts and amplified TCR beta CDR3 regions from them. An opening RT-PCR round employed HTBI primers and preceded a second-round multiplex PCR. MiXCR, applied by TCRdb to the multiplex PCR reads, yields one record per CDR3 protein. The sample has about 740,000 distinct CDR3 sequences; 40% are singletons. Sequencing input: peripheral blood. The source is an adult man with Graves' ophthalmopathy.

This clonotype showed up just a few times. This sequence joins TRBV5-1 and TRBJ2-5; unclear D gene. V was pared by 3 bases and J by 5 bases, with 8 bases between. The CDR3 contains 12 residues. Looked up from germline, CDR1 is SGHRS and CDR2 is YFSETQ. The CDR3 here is CASSWNGETQYF. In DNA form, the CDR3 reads TGCGCCAGCAGCTGGAATGGGGAGACCCAGTACTTC.

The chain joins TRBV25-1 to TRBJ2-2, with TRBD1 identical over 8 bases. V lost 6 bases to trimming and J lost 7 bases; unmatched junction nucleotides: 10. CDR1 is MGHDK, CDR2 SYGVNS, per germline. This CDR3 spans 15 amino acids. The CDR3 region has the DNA TGTGCCAGCAGCCCGAGACAGGGGTGGGACGGGGAGCTGTTTTTT. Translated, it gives CASSPRQGWDGELFF.

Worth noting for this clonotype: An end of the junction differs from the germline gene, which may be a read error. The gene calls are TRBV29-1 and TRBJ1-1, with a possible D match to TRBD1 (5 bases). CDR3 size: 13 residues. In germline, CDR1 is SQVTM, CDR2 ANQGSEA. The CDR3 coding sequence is TGCAGCGTTGATACCGGGGCTAGCACTGAAGCTTCCTTT. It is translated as CSVDTGASTEASF.

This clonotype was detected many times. DNA for the CDR3: TGTGCCAGCAGCCCTGCTCTGGGCGGCTACACCTTC. Translation gives CASSPALGGYTF. The chain uses TRBV7-8 and TRBJ1-2, with no clear D. From germline, CDR1 is SGHVS and CDR2 FQNEAQ. Trimming pared 5 bases from V and 8 bases from J, leaving 12 bases between. The CDR3 has 12 residues.

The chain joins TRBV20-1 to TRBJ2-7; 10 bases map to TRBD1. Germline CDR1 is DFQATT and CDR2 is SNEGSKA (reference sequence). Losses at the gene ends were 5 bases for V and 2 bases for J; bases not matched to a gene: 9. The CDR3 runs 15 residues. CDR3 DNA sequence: TGCAGTGCTGGGGGGGGAGGACAGGGGGCCTACGAGCAGTACTTC. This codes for CSAGGGGQGAYEQYF.